This T cell receptor beta chain derives from a study of CD8 T cells in Susac syndrome. Trimming took 4 bases from V and 4 from J, leaving 17 bases between them. This CDR3 contains 15 residues. The germline V gene encodes CDR1 SQVTM and CDR2 ANQGSEA. Roughly 0.45 to 1 ug RNA was reverse transcribed with random hexamers. The immunoSEQ assay covered 54 Vbeta and 13 Jbeta segments for CDR3. In TCRdb, the immunoSEQ multiplex PCR reads were re-called with MiXCR into one record per CDR3 protein. This table holds about 200,000 distinct CDR3 sequences, approximately 95% found once. This sequence joins TRBV29-1 and TRBJ1-5; maybe TRBD1 (5 bases). Sequenced sample: CD4+ T cells from PBMCs. The receptor was derived from a human donor with multiple sclerosis. The chain's CDR3 is CSVGFIRDVNQPQHF. CDR3 nucleotides: TGCAGCGTTGGTTTTATCAGGGACGTAAATCAGCCCCAGCATTTT. The full variable domain, in which reference TRBV29-1 and TRBJ1-5 provide the parts outside the CDR3, is SAVISQKPSRDICQRGTSLTIQCQVDSQVTMMFWYRQQPGQSLTLIATANQGSEATYESGFVIDKFPISRPNLTFSTLTVSNMSPEDSSIYLCSVGFIRDVNQPQHFGDGTRLSIL.